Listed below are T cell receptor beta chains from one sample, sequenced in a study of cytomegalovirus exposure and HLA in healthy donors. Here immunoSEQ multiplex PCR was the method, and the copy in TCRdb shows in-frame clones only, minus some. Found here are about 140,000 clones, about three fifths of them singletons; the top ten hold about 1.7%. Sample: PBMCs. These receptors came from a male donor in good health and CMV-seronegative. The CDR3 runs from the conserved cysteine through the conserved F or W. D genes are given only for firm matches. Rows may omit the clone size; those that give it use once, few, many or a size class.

cdr3_nt: TGTGCCAGCAGCCGACCTCCGGGACAGGGGATGGAGACCCAGTACTTC; cdr3_aa: CASSRPPGQGMETQYF; v_call: TRBV14; j_call: TRBJ2-5; clone_size: NA; d_call: TRBD1
cdr3_nt: TGTGCCAGCAGCTTGGGAGGGACGGGGGGGACTGAAGCTTTCTTT; cdr3_aa: CASSLGGTGGTEAFF; v_call: TRBV5-4; j_call: TRBJ1-1; clone_size: NA; d_call: NA
cdr3_nt: TGCAGCGCCCGCGCGGGGGCACATGGCTACACCTTC; cdr3_aa: CSARAGAHGYTF; v_call: TRBV29-1; j_call: TRBJ1-2; clone_size: NA; d_call: NA
cdr3_nt: TGTGCCAGCAGTTTCGGAGGACAGGGTAATGGCTACGAGCAGTACTTC; cdr3_aa: CASSFGGQGNGYEQYF; v_call: TRBV28; j_call: TRBJ2-7; clone_size: NA; d_call: TRBD1
cdr3_nt: TGTGCCAGCAGCTTATCCTCGACAGGGATCTACGAGCAGTACTTC; cdr3_aa: CASSLSSTGIYEQYF; v_call: TRBV7-2; j_call: TRBJ2-7; clone_size: few; d_call: TRBD1
cdr3_nt: TGTGCCAGCAGTTACTCTCCGGGACAAGTCTATGGCTACACCTTC; cdr3_aa: CASSYSPGQVYGYTF; v_call: TRBV6-5; j_call: TRBJ1-2; clone_size: NA; d_call: NA
cdr3_nt: TGTGCCAGCAGCCTTCGACAGGGGGGACAAGAGACCCAGTACTTC; cdr3_aa: CASSLRQGGQETQYF; v_call: TRBV5-4; j_call: TRBJ2-5; clone_size: NA; d_call: TRBD1
cdr3_nt: TGTGCCAGCAGCTTAGACGGTGCGAACCCTGACTTC; cdr3_aa: CASSLDGANPDF; v_call: TRBV7-2; j_call: TRBJ2-5; clone_size: few; d_call: NA
cdr3_nt: TGTGCCAGCAGTTTACTAGCGGGGGCCCGCTCCTACAATGAGCAGTTCTTC; cdr3_aa: CASSLLAGARSYNEQFF; v_call: TRBV2; j_call: TRBJ2-1; clone_size: NA; d_call: TRBD2
cdr3_nt: TGTGCCAGCAGCTTTGACAGGGGTCAAGCTAACTATGGCTACACCTTC; cdr3_aa: CASSFDRGQANYGYTF; v_call: TRBV5-4; j_call: TRBJ1-2; clone_size: NA; d_call: TRBD1
cdr3_nt: TGCGCCAGCAGCCATCCCCAGGGGGCGCCCACTGAAGCTTTCTTT; cdr3_aa: CASSHPQGAPTEAFF; v_call: TRBV4-1; j_call: TRBJ1-1; clone_size: NA; d_call: TRBD1
cdr3_nt: TGTGCCAGCAGCTTCGGATTAGCGGGGGGGCCTTATAATGAGCAGTTCTTC; cdr3_aa: CASSFGLAGGPYNEQFF; v_call: TRBV5-4; j_call: TRBJ2-1; clone_size: NA; d_call: TRBD2
cdr3_nt: TGTGCCAGCGGACTAGCGGGGGGGCGGTACTTC; cdr3_aa: CASGLAGGRYF; v_call: TRBV6-1; j_call: TRBJ2-7; clone_size: NA; d_call: TRBD2
cdr3_nt: TGTGCCAGCAGCCTTGACAGGGGGTGGACTGAAGCTTTCTTT; cdr3_aa: CASSLDRGWTEAFF; v_call: TRBV16; j_call: TRBJ1-1; clone_size: few; d_call: TRBD1
cdr3_nt: TGTGCCAGCAGTCCCCGGGAGTCCTACGAGCAGTACTTC; cdr3_aa: CASSPRESYEQYF; v_call: TRBV27; j_call: TRBJ2-7; clone_size: once; d_call: NA
cdr3_nt: TGTGCCAGCAGCTTCTTTCGGCGGGGGAATGAGCAGTTCTTC; cdr3_aa: CASSFFRRGNEQFF; v_call: TRBV5-4; j_call: TRBJ2-1; clone_size: NA; d_call: TRBD2
cdr3_nt: TGCGCCAGCAGCCAAGATCGCAGGGGGTATGGTGGCTACACCTTC; cdr3_aa: CASSQDRRGYGGYTF; v_call: TRBV4-3; j_call: TRBJ1-2; clone_size: NA; d_call: TRBD1
cdr3_nt: TGCGCCAGCAGCTTGTTTGGGACAGTCGAAGAGACCCAGTACTTC; cdr3_aa: CASSLFGTVEETQYF; v_call: TRBV5-1; j_call: TRBJ2-5; clone_size: NA; d_call: TRBD1
cdr3_nt: TGTGCCAGCAGTTCGGGACAGGGGAACACTGAAGCTTTCTTT; cdr3_aa: CASSSGQGNTEAFF; v_call: TRBV28; j_call: TRBJ1-1; clone_size: NA; d_call: TRBD1
cdr3_nt: TGTGCCAGCAGGTCGTCGCGGCCGTCCCTAGTGGAGCAGTACTTC; cdr3_aa: CASRSSRPSLVEQYF; v_call: TRBV27; j_call: TRBJ2-7; clone_size: NA; d_call: NA
cdr3_nt: TGTGCCAGCAGCTCACCCAGGACAGGGAACACTGAAGCTTTCTTT; cdr3_aa: CASSSPRTGNTEAFF; v_call: TRBV11-2; j_call: TRBJ1-1; clone_size: NA; d_call: TRBD1
cdr3_nt: TGCGCCAGCAGCCCCACTGCGGGACAGGGTGTCGGCTATGGCTACACCTTC; cdr3_aa: CASSPTAGQGVGYGYTF; v_call: TRBV4-3; j_call: TRBJ1-2; clone_size: few; d_call: TRBD1
cdr3_nt: TGTGCCAGCGGCAAGGGGGTTTTGGACACTGAAGCTTTCTTT; cdr3_aa: CASGKGVLDTEAFF; v_call: TRBV6-5; j_call: TRBJ1-1; clone_size: NA; d_call: NA
cdr3_nt: TGTGCCAGCAGCTTACCCAGCGGGGGGGTTTACGAGCAGTACTTC; cdr3_aa: CASSLPSGGVYEQYF; v_call: TRBV13; j_call: TRBJ2-7; clone_size: NA; d_call: TRBD2
cdr3_nt: TGCGCCAGCACCCCCATTACTAGCACAGATACGCAGTATTTT; cdr3_aa: CASTPITSTDTQYF; v_call: TRBV5-1; j_call: TRBJ2-3; clone_size: NA; d_call: NA
cdr3_nt: TGCGCCAGCAGCCTGGCACAAGGGACAGTAGACTATGGCTACACCTTC; cdr3_aa: CASSLAQGTVDYGYTF; v_call: TRBV5-1; j_call: TRBJ1-2; clone_size: NA; d_call: TRBD1
cdr3_nt: TGTGCCAGCAGCTTAGCGCCAGGCAACACTGAAGCTTTCTTT; cdr3_aa: CASSLAPGNTEAFF; v_call: TRBV7-2; j_call: TRBJ1-1; clone_size: NA; d_call: NA
cdr3_nt: TGTGCCAGCAGCTTAGGAGGGGGCGGGGAGCTGTTTTTT; cdr3_aa: CASSLGGGGELFF; v_call: TRBV11-2; j_call: TRBJ2-2; clone_size: NA; d_call: NA
cdr3_nt: TGCGCCAGCAGCCCCGGGGGGGGTACAGATACGCAGTATTTT; cdr3_aa: CASSPGGGTDTQYF; v_call: TRBV4-1; j_call: TRBJ2-3; clone_size: NA; d_call: TRBD2
cdr3_nt: TGTGCCAGCAGCCAAAACACCATATATTTT; cdr3_aa: CASSQNTIYF; v_call: TRBV7-9; j_call: TRBJ1-3; clone_size: few; d_call: NA
cdr3_nt: TGTGCCAGCAGCTTGGGGGACAGGGGATTCACCGGGGAGCTGTTTTTT; cdr3_aa: CASSLGDRGFTGELFF; v_call: TRBV5-4; j_call: TRBJ2-2; clone_size: few; d_call: TRBD1
cdr3_nt: TGTGCCAGTAGTATAAGGGGGTCAGACGAAGCTTTCTTT; cdr3_aa: CASSIRGSDEAFF; v_call: TRBV19; j_call: TRBJ1-1; clone_size: few; d_call: NA
cdr3_nt: TGTGCCATCAGCGTCACAGGGGGCGCTAACTATGGCTACACCTTC; cdr3_aa: CAISVTGGANYGYTF; v_call: TRBV10-3; j_call: TRBJ1-2; clone_size: few; d_call: TRBD1
cdr3_nt: TGTGCCAGCCCTCCCAGTACAGGGAACACTGAAGCTTTCTTT; cdr3_aa: CASPPSTGNTEAFF; v_call: TRBV28; j_call: TRBJ1-1; clone_size: few; d_call: NA
cdr3_nt: TGTGCCAGCAGCCCTCTGACAGGGGATACGCAGTATTTT; cdr3_aa: CASSPLTGDTQYF; v_call: TRBV7-9; j_call: TRBJ2-3; clone_size: NA; d_call: TRBD1
cdr3_nt: TGTGCCAGCAGCCACACGGGGCGGGGAGGAGAGACCCAGTACTTC; cdr3_aa: CASSHTGRGGETQYF; v_call: TRBV5-6; j_call: TRBJ2-5; clone_size: NA; d_call: NA
cdr3_nt: TGCGCCAGCAGCCTGGACCCAAGCGGGGGGGGTAGCACAGATACGCAGTATTTT; cdr3_aa: CASSLDPSGGGSTDTQYF; v_call: TRBV4-1; j_call: TRBJ2-3; clone_size: NA; d_call: TRBD2
cdr3_nt: TGTGCCACCAGCAGAGATGCGGGGCGGTTCAGGGGGCCCGCAGAGTGGGACGAGCAGTACTTC; cdr3_aa: CATSRDAGRFRGPAEWDEQYF; v_call: TRBV15; j_call: TRBJ2-7; clone_size: few; d_call: TRBD1
cdr3_nt: TGTGCCAGCCAGCGTCATGGAACTAATGAAAAACTGTTTTTT; cdr3_aa: CASQRHGTNEKLFF; v_call: TRBV2; j_call: TRBJ1-4; clone_size: NA; d_call: NA
cdr3_nt: TGTGCCAGTAGTATAGACACAGAGAATCAGCCCCAGCATTTT; cdr3_aa: CASSIDTENQPQHF; v_call: TRBV19; j_call: TRBJ1-5; clone_size: NA; d_call: NA
cdr3_nt: TGTGCCAGTAGTAAAAGCGGACAGGGGAGTTCACCCCTCCACTTT; cdr3_aa: CASSKSGQGSSPLHF; v_call: TRBV19; j_call: TRBJ1-6; clone_size: NA; d_call: TRBD1
cdr3_nt: TGTGCCAGCAGAGAAGTGAGGCAGCCCCAGCATTTT; cdr3_aa: CASREVRQPQHF; v_call: TRBV6-6; j_call: TRBJ1-5; clone_size: NA; d_call: NA
cdr3_nt: TGTGCCAGCAGCGTAGGAGCTAGCGGGGCGATGGAGACCCAGTACTTC; cdr3_aa: CASSVGASGAMETQYF; v_call: TRBV9; j_call: TRBJ2-5; clone_size: NA; d_call: TRBD2
cdr3_nt: TGTGCCAGCAGCTTAGGGACAGGGGGCTACACCTTC; cdr3_aa: CASSLGTGGYTF; v_call: TRBV7-2; j_call: TRBJ1-2; clone_size: NA; d_call: TRBD1
cdr3_nt: TGTGCCAGCAGCGTAGAGCCTGGGGGGGAAAAACTGTTTTTT; cdr3_aa: CASSVEPGGEKLFF; v_call: TRBV9; j_call: TRBJ1-4; clone_size: NA; d_call: NA
cdr3_nt: TGCGCCAGCAGTGATCCCGGTGAGGGAGGAGGCACAGATACGCAGTATTTT; cdr3_aa: CASSDPGEGGGTDTQYF; v_call: TRBV10-1; j_call: TRBJ2-3; clone_size: few; d_call: NA
cdr3_nt: TGCAGCGTCGTCCCGGGACAGGGAACTGGAAACACCATATATTTT; cdr3_aa: CSVVPGQGTGNTIYF; v_call: TRBV29-1; j_call: TRBJ1-3; clone_size: NA; d_call: TRBD1
cdr3_nt: TGTGCCAGCAGTTTGCCAGGGTGGTGGGGCTACACCTTC; cdr3_aa: CASSLPGWWGYTF; v_call: TRBV28; j_call: TRBJ1-2; clone_size: NA; d_call: NA
cdr3_nt: TGTGCCAGCACCCTCGGACAGGGGGCTGGCGAGCAGTACTTC; cdr3_aa: CASTLGQGAGEQYF; v_call: TRBV7-2; j_call: TRBJ2-7; clone_size: NA; d_call: TRBD1
cdr3_nt: TGTGCCAGCAGCTTACTTGGGGTCAGCGGGGGCCCGGGAGAGACCCAGTACTTC; cdr3_aa: CASSLLGVSGGPGETQYF; v_call: TRBV7-6; j_call: TRBJ2-5; clone_size: NA; d_call: TRBD2
cdr3_nt: TGTGCCAGCAGTATCCCCTACGATTCGTGGGGCTACACCTTC; cdr3_aa: CASSIPYDSWGYTF; v_call: TRBV6-1; j_call: TRBJ1-2; clone_size: few; d_call: NA
cdr3_nt: TGTGCCAGCAACTCTATCGGGACAGGCTTAATGAACACTGAAGCTTTCTTT; cdr3_aa: CASNSIGTGLMNTEAFF; v_call: TRBV5-4; j_call: TRBJ1-1; clone_size: NA; d_call: TRBD1
cdr3_nt: TGTGCTAGCAGCTTAGCGGGGGGACTGCCGCTGAATGAGCAGTTCTTC; cdr3_aa: CASSLAGGLPLNEQFF; v_call: TRBV7-7; j_call: TRBJ2-1; clone_size: NA; d_call: TRBD2
cdr3_nt: TGCGCCAGCAGCCAAGCGTATTTCAGCTCCTACGAGCAGTACTTC; cdr3_aa: CASSQAYFSSYEQYF; v_call: TRBV4-1; j_call: TRBJ2-7; clone_size: many; d_call: NA
cdr3_nt: TGCGCCAGCAGCTTGGCCACGGGAAACTACGAGCAGTACTTC; cdr3_aa: CASSLATGNYEQYF; v_call: TRBV5-1; j_call: TRBJ2-7; clone_size: NA; d_call: NA
cdr3_nt: TGCGCCAGCAGGGAGACCGGGGGTAATTCAGATACGCAGTATTTT; cdr3_aa: CASRETGGNSDTQYF; v_call: TRBV5-1; j_call: TRBJ2-3; clone_size: NA; d_call: NA
cdr3_nt: TGTGCCAGCAACACGGGACAGGGGATCTATGGCTACACCTTC; cdr3_aa: CASNTGQGIYGYTF; v_call: TRBV2; j_call: TRBJ1-2; clone_size: NA; d_call: TRBD1
cdr3_nt: TGTGCCAGCAGCAAGGGGGACAGGGAGAACACTGAAGCTTTCTTT; cdr3_aa: CASSKGDRENTEAFF; v_call: TRBV7-2; j_call: TRBJ1-1; clone_size: once; d_call: TRBD1
cdr3_nt: TGTGCCAGCAGTAGAACAGGACTAAACACCGGGGAGCTGTTTTTT; cdr3_aa: CASSRTGLNTGELFF; v_call: TRBV6-6; j_call: TRBJ2-2; clone_size: once; d_call: NA
cdr3_nt: TGTGCCAGCAGCTTGGAAGGTCCCTCTAGAGGCTACACCTTC; cdr3_aa: CASSLEGPSRGYTF; v_call: TRBV5-4; j_call: TRBJ1-2; clone_size: NA; d_call: NA